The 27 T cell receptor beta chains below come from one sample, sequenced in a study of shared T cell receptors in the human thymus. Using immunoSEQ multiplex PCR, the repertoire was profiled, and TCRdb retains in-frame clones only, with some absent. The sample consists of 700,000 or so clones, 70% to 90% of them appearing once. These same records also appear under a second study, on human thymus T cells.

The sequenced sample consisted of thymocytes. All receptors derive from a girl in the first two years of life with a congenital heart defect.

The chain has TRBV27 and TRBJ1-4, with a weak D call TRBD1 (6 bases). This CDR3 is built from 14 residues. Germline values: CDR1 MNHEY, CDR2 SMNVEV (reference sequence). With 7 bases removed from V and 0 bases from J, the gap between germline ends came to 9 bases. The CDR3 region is CASMGAATNEKLFF. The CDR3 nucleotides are TGTGCCAGCATGGGGGCCGCAACTAATGAAAAACTGTTTTTT.

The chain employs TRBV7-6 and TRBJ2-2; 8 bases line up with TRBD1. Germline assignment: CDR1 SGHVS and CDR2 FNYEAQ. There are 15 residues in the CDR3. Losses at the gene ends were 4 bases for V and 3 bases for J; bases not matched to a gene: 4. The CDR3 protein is CASSWTGSDTGELFF. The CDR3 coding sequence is TGTGCCAGCAGCTGGACAGGGAGTGACACCGGGGAGCTGTTTTTT.

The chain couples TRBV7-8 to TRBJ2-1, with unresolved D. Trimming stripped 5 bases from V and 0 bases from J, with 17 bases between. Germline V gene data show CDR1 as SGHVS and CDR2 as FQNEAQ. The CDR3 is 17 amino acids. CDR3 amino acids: CASSQKSAQSSYNEQFF. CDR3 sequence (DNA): TGTGCCAGCAGCCAAAAGTCAGCACAGAGCTCCTACAATGAGCAGTTCTTC.

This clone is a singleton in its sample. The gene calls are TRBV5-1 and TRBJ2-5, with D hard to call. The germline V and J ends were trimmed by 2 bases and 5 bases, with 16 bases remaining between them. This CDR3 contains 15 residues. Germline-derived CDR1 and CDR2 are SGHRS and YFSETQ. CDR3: CASSFNFPPLETQYF. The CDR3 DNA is TGCGCCAGCAGCTTCAACTTCCCCCCGTTGGAGACCCAGTACTTC.

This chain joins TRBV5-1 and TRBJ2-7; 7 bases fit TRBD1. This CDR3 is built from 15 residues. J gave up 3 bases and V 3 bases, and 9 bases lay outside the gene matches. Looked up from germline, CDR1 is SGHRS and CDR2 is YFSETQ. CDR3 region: CASSSRGLFLYEQYF. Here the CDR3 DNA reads TGCGCCAGCAGCTCAAGGGGGCTCTTCCTCTACGAGCAGTACTTC.

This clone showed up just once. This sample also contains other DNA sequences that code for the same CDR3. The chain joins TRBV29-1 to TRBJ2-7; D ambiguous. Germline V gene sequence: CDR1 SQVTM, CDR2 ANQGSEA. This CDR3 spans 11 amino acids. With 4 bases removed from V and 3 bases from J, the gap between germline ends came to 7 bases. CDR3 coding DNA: TGCAGCGTTGGTTCCCTCTACGAGCAGTACTTC. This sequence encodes CSVGSLYEQYF.

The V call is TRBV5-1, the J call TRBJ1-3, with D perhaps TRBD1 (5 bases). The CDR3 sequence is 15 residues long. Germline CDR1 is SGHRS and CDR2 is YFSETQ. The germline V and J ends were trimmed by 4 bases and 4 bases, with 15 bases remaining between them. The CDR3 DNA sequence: TGCGCCAGCAGCCAAAATGGGGCGCAAGGAAACACCATATATTTT. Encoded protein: CASSQNGAQGNTIYF.

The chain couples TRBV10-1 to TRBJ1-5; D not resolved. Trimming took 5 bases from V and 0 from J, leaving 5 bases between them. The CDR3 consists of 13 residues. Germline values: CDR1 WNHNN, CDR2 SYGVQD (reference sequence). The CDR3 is CASSQNSNQPQHF. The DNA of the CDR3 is TGCGCCAGCAGTCAGAATAGCAATCAGCCCCAGCATTTT.

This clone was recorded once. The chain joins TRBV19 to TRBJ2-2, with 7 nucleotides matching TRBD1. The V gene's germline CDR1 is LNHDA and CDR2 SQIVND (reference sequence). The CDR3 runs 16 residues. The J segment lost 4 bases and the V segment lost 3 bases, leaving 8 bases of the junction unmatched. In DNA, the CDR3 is TGTGCCAGTAGTATTCGTCGACAGGGACCCACCGGGGAGCTGTTTTTT. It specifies CASSIRRQGPTGELFF.

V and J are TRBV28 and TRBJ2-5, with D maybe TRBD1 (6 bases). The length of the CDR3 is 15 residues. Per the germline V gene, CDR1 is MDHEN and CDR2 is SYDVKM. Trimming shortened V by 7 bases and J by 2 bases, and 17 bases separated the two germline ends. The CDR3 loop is CASTPGTSRQETQYF. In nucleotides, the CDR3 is TGTGCCAGCACTCCAGGGACAAGCCGGCAAGAGACCCAGTACTTC.

The CDR3 sequence is CASSIGLAATYEQYF. The DNA of the CDR3 is TGTGCCAGTAGTATAGGTCTAGCGGCTACCTACGAGCAGTACTTC. This chain joins TRBV19 and TRBJ2-7, with 7 bases aligning to TRBD2. Germline-derived CDR1 and CDR2 are LNHDA and SQIVND (reference sequence). The length of the CDR3 is 15 residues. J lost 2 bases, V lost 1 base, and 5 bases had no gene match.

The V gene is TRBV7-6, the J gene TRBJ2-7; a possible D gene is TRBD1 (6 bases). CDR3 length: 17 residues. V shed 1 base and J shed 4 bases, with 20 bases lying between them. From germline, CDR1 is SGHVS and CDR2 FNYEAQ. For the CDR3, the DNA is TGTGCCAGCAGCTTAGGGGGGTTTGACAGGCCGGAGTACGAGCAGTACTTC. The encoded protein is CASSLGGFDRPEYEQYF.

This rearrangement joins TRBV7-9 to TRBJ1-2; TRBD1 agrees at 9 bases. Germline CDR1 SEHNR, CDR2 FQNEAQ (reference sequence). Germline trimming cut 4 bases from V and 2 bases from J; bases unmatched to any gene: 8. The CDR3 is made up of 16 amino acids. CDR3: CASSSIQGAGNYGYTF. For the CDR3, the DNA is TGTGCCAGCAGCTCCATACAGGGGGCTGGAAACTATGGCTACACCTTC.

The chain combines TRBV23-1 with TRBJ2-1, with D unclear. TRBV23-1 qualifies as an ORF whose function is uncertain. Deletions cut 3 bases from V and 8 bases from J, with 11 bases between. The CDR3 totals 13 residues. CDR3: CASSQGSNYEQFF. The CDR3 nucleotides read TGCGCCAGCAGTCAGGGTAGCAACTATGAGCAGTTCTTC.

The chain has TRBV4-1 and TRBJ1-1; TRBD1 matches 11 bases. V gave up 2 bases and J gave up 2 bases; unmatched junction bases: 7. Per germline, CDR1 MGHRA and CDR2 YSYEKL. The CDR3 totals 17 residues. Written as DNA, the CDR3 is TGCGCCAGCAGCCAACTTACAGGACAGGGGGCTAACACTGAAGCTTTCTTT. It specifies CASSQLTGQGANTEAFF.

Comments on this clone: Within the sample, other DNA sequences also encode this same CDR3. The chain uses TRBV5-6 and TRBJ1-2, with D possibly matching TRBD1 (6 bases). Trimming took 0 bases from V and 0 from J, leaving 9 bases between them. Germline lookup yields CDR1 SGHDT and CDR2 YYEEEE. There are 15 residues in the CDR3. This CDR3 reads CASSLGQEANYGYTF. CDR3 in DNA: TGTGCCAGCAGCTTGGGACAGGAGGCTAACTATGGCTACACCTTC.

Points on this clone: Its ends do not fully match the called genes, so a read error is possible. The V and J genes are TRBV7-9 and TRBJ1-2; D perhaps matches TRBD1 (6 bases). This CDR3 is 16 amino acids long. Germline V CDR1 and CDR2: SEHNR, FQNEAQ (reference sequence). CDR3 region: CASSYTPDRFNYGYPF. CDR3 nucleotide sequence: TGTGCCAGCAGCTACACCCCGGACAGATTTAACTATGGCTACCCCTTC.

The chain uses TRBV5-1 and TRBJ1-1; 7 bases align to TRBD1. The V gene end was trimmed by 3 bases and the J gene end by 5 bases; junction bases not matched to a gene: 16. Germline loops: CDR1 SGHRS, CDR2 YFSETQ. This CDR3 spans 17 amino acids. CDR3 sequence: CASSSQLTGRLGTEAFF. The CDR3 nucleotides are TGCGCCAGCAGCTCCCAATTGACAGGGCGTTTGGGGACTGAAGCTTTCTTT.

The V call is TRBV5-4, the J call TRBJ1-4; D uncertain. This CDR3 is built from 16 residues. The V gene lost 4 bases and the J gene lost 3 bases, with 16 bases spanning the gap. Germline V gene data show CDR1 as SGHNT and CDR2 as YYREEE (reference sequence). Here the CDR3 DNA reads TGTGCCAGCAGCCCCGAAGAGCGGGTCCCTAATGAAAAACTGTTTTTT. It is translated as CASSPEERVPNEKLFF. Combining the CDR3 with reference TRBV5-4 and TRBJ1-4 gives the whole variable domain ETGVTQSPTHLIKTRGQQVTLRCSSQSGHNTVSWYQQALGQGPQFIFQYYREEENGRGNFPPRFSGLQFPNYSSELNVNALELDDSALYLCASSPEERVPNEKLFFGSGTQLSVL.

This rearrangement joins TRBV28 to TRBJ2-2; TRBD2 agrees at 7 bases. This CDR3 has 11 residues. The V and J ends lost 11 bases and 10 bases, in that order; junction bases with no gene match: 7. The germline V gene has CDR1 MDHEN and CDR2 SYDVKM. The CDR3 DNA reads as TGTGCCGGCGGGGGACGCCCGGAGCTGTTTTTT. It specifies CAGGGRPELFF.

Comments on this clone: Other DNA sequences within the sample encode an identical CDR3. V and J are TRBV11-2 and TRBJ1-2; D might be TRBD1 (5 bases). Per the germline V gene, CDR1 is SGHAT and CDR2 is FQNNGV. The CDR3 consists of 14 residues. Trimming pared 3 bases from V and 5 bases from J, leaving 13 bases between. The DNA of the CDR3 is TGTGCCAGCAGCTTTGGGGCAGGAACTTATGGCTACACCTTC. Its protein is CASSFGAGTYGYTF.

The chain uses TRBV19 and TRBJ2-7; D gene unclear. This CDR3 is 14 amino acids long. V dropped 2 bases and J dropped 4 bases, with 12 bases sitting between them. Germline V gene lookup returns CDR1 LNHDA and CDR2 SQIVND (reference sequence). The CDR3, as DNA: TGTGCCAGTAGTATATCTTCAGCGAAGTACGAGCAGTACTTC. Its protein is CASSISSAKYEQYF. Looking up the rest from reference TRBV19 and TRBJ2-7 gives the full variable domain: DGGITQSPKYLFRKEGQNVTLSCEQNLNHDAMYWYRQDPGQGLRLIYYSQIVNDFQKGDIAEGYSVSREKKESFPLTVTSAQKNPTAFYLCASSISSAKYEQYFGPGTRLTVT.

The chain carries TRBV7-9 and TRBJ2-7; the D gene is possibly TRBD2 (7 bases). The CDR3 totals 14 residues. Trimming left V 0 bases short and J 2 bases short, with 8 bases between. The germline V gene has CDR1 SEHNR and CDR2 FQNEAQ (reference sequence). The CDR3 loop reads CASSLAGGPYEQYF. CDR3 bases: TGTGCCAGCAGCTTAGCGGGGGGGCCCTACGAGCAGTACTTC.

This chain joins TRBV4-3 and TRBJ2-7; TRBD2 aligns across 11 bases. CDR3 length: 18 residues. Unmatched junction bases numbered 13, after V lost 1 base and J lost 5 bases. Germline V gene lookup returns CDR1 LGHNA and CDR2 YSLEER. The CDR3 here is CASSQATSGVLSSDEQYF. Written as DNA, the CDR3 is TGCGCCAGCAGCCAAGCGACTAGCGGGGTCCTTTCCTCTGACGAGCAGTACTTC.

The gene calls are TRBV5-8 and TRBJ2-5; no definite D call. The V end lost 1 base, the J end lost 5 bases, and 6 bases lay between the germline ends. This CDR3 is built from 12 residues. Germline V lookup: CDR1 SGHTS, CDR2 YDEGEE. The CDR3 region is CASSLPQETQYF. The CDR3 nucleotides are TGTGCCAGCAGCTTGCCTCAGGAGACCCAGTACTTC.

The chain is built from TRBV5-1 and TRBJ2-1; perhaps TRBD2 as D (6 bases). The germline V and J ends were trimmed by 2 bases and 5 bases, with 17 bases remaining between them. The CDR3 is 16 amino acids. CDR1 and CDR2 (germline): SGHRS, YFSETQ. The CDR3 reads CASSLRGTPENNEQFF. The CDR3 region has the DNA TGCGCCAGCAGCTTACGGGGGACTCCGGAAAACAATGAGCAGTTCTTC.

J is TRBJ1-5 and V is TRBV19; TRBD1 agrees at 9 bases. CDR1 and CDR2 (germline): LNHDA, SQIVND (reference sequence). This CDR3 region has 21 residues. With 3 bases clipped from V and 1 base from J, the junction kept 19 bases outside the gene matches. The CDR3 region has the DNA TGTGCCAGTAGTATTCCGGGCGGGACAGGGATTCCCATATCGAGCAATCAGCCCCAGCATTTT. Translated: CASSIPGGTGIPISSNQPQHF.